A single sample is the source of the 19 T cell receptor beta chains below, sequenced in a study of blood T cell repertoires in COVID-19. Assay: immunoSEQ multiplex PCR; the TCRdb copy retains only in-frame clones and omits some. The data contain roughly 320,000 clones, 90% of them singletons. The material sequenced was PBMCs or T cells enriched from blood (not recorded which). The receptors stem from a woman aged 25-40 years who had been exposed to COVID-19.

Only one count was recorded for this clone. This chain connects TRBV6-5 to TRBJ2-7; 8 bases align to TRBD1. V gave up 6 bases and J gave up 4 bases; unmatched junction bases: 8. This CDR3 contains 14 residues. Germline CDR1 MNHEY, CDR2 SVGAGI. The CDR3 sequence is CASRLQGEIYEQYF. CDR3 sequence (DNA): TGTGCCAGCAGGCTACAGGGGGAGATATACGAGCAGTACTTC.

The rearrangement joins TRBV4-2 to TRBJ2-1; 8 bases are a match to TRBD2. This CDR3 has 15 amino acids. V shed 2 bases, J shed 4 bases, and the junction held 4 bases outside the gene matches. CDR1 LGHNA and CDR2 YNFKEQ come from the germline V gene. The CDR3 DNA is TGTGCCAGCAGCCAAATCGGGGGGGTGTACAATGAGCAGTTCTTC. Residues: CASSQIGGVYNEQFF.

This chain connects TRBV9 to TRBJ1-2, with 8 nucleotides matching TRBD1. Trimming cost V 4 bases and J 3 bases; bases outside gene matches: 5. This CDR3 is 14 amino acids long. CDR1 and CDR2 (germline): SGDLS, YYNGEE. The CDR3 nucleotides are TGTGCCAGCAGCCCCGGGACAGGCTACTATGGCTACACCTTC. This gives the protein CASSPGTGYYGYTF.

This chain links TRBV9 with TRBJ2-3; 8 bases are shared with TRBD2. V dropped 7 bases and J dropped 2; count of bases not matched to a gene: 3. The length of the CDR3 is 13 residues. The germline CDR1 and CDR2 sequences are SGDLS and YYNGEE. The CDR3 nucleotides are TGTGCCAGCGGGACTAGAATCACAGATACGCAGTATTTT. This sequence encodes CASGTRITDTQYF.

This CDR3 is CASSIGGFQRGYTF. The CDR3 bases are TGTGCCAGTAGTATCGGGGGGTTTCAGAGGGGCTACACCTTC. The V gene is TRBV19, the J gene TRBJ1-2; possible D gene TRBD1, 5 bases. V was pared by 3 bases and J by 8 bases, with 16 bases between. Germline V gene sequence: CDR1 LNHDA, CDR2 SQIVND (reference sequence). This CDR3 contains 14 residues.

The V gene is TRBV7-9, the J gene TRBJ1-3; 8 bases fit TRBD1. Germline CDR1 SEHNR, CDR2 FQNEAQ (reference sequence). The CDR3 consists of 15 residues. The junction had 5 bases not matched to a gene; V was cut back by 5 bases and J by 2 bases. The CDR3 DNA sequence: TGTGCCAGCAGCCGACAGGGGCGCGCTGGAAACACCATATATTTT. Its translation: CASSRQGRAGNTIYF.

The count of this clone is one. This chain uses TRBV10-3 with TRBJ1-5, with 9 bases aligning to TRBD1. V was pared by 7 bases and J by 2 bases, with 9 bases of the junction left unmatched. This CDR3 has 16 amino acids. Germline loops: CDR1 ENHRY, CDR2 SYGVKD. CDR3 sequence: CAIIEDRGKGNQPQHF. The CDR3 DNA follows: TGTGCCATCATAGAGGACAGGGGCAAGGGCAATCAGCCCCAGCATTTT.

In DNA, the CDR3 is TGTGCCAGCAGCCAAGGGGACAGGGGTACTGAAGCTTTCTTT. It encodes CASSQGDRGTEAFF. The V gene is TRBV7-8, the J gene TRBJ1-1, with TRBD1 matching over 10 bases. Germline CDR1 SGHVS, CDR2 FQNEAQ. Unmatched junction bases numbered 5, after V lost 5 bases and J lost 5 bases. The CDR3 is made up of 14 amino acids.

On this clone: A junction boundary mismatches the germline segment, possibly from a read error. The V gene is TRBV11-2, the J gene TRBJ1-1; D perhaps matches TRBD1 (6 bases). This CDR3 spans 13 amino acids. CDR1 and CDR2 from the germline V gene are SGHAT and FQNNGV. CDR3 amino acids: CASSLQDSTAALF. For the CDR3, the DNA is TGTGCCAGCAGCCTGCAGGACAGTACCGCGGCGCTCTTT.

This rearrangement joins TRBV24-1 to TRBJ2-2, with a weak D call TRBD1 (6 bases). CDR3 length: 13 amino acids. The germline V gene has CDR1 KGHDR and CDR2 SFDVKD. V lost 5 bases to trimming and J lost 10 bases, with 13 bases between them. This CDR3 reads CATSAFDRSELFF. The CDR3 bases are TGTGCCACCAGTGCCTTCGACAGGTCGGAGCTGTTTTTT.

This clone turned up a few times. The V and J genes are TRBV6-5 and TRBJ1-5; TRBD1 matches 8 bases. Unmatched junction bases numbered 8, after V lost 4 bases and J lost 3 bases. Germline V lookup: CDR1 MNHEY, CDR2 SVGAGI. The CDR3 has 16 amino acids. CDR3 residues: CASSSRGTGNNQPQHF. The CDR3 DNA sequence: TGTGCCAGCAGTTCAAGAGGGACAGGTAACAATCAGCCCCAGCATTTT.

This chain connects TRBV28 to TRBJ1-1; D is ambiguous. CDR1 is MDHEN and CDR2 is SYDVKM in the germline V gene. Trimming pared 5 bases from V and 6 bases from J, leaving 10 bases between. The CDR3 consists of 12 residues. This CDR3 is CASSRWASEAFF. CDR3 DNA: TGTGCCAGCAGTCGGTGGGCCTCTGAAGCTTTCTTT.

A remark on this clone: One junction end disagrees with the germline gene, perhaps due to a read error. In DNA form, the CDR3 reads TGTGCCAGCAGTCGGCGGGAACAGTTCGCATGGATTTTT. Translated, it gives CASSRREQFAWIF. This chain joins TRBV12-3 or TRBV12-4 and TRBJ2-2, with a tentative D call TRBD2 (6 bases). CDR3 length: 13 residues.

The V call is TRBV29-1, the J call TRBJ2-5; no clear D gene. Germline assignment: CDR1 SQVTM and CDR2 ANQGSEA. The CDR3 has 15 amino acids. Trimming removed 4 bases at V and 2 bases at J, with 17 bases between. Here the CDR3 reads CSVAPKLLRQETQYF. In nucleotides, the CDR3 is TGCAGCGTTGCCCCCAAGTTGCTGAGACAAGAGACCCAGTACTTC.

This clone appeared a single time. An end of the junction differs from the germline gene, which may be a read error. The V gene is TRBV5-1, the J gene TRBJ1-1; TRBD1 is a possible D gene (5 bases). Germline lookup yields CDR1 SGHRS and CDR2 YFSETQ. This CDR3 is 14 amino acids long. The CDR3 DNA sequence: TGCGCCAGCACCTTGGGGCGGGGGAACACTGAAGCTTTCTTT. This encodes CASTLGRGNTEAFF. The full variable domain, its missing parts supplied by reference TRBV5-1 and TRBJ1-1, is KAGVTQTPRYLIKTRGQQVTLSCSPISGHRSVSWYQQTPGQGLQFLFEYFSETQRNKGNFPGRFSGRQFSNSRSEMNVSTLELGDSALYLCASTLGRGNTEAFFGQGTRLTVV.

The V and J genes are TRBV5-6 and TRBJ1-1; D call uncertain. The CDR3 runs 12 residues. Per the germline V gene, CDR1 is SGHDT and CDR2 is YYEEEE. Trimming pared 3 bases from V and 4 bases from J, leaving 7 bases between. The CDR3 bases are TGTGCCAGCAGCTCGGGAAGCACTGAAGCTTTCTTT. This codes for CASSSGSTEAFF.

This chain connects TRBV7-2 to TRBJ1-1; perhaps TRBD1 as D (6 bases). The CDR3 contains 13 residues. Germline values: CDR1 SGHTA, CDR2 FQGNSA. V lost 6 bases, J lost 6 bases, and 14 bases lay in between. In nucleotides, the CDR3 is TGTGCCAGCAGTTACAACAGGGAAGCTGAAGCTTTCTTT. Residues: CASSYNREAEAFF.

The chain is built from TRBV5-1 and TRBJ1-3; D may be TRBD1 (5 bases). The germline V gene has CDR1 SGHRS and CDR2 YFSETQ. V lost 0 bases and J lost 3, with 10 bases in between. CDR3 length equals 15 residues. The CDR3 region has the DNA TGCGCCAGCAGCTTGGGTACAGGCCTTGGAAACACCATATATTTT. Protein: CASSLGTGLGNTIYF. The full variable domain, in which reference TRBV5-1 and TRBJ1-3 provide the parts outside the CDR3, is KAGVTQTPRYLIKTRGQQVTLSCSPISGHRSVSWYQQTPGQGLQFLFEYFSETQRNKGNFPGRFSGRQFSNSRSEMNVSTLELGDSALYLCASSLGTGLGNTIYFGEGSWLTVV.

The rearrangement links TRBV5-1 to TRBJ2-1; TRBD1 matches at 7 bases. Germline V gene sequence: CDR1 SGHRS, CDR2 YFSETQ. The CDR3 covers 16 residues. J lost 7 bases, V lost 0 bases, and 10 bases had no gene match. CDR3 nucleotide sequence: TGCGCCAGCAGCTTGGTGCCGACAGGGAAGTTGAATGAGCAGTTCTTC. Translation: CASSLVPTGKLNEQFF.